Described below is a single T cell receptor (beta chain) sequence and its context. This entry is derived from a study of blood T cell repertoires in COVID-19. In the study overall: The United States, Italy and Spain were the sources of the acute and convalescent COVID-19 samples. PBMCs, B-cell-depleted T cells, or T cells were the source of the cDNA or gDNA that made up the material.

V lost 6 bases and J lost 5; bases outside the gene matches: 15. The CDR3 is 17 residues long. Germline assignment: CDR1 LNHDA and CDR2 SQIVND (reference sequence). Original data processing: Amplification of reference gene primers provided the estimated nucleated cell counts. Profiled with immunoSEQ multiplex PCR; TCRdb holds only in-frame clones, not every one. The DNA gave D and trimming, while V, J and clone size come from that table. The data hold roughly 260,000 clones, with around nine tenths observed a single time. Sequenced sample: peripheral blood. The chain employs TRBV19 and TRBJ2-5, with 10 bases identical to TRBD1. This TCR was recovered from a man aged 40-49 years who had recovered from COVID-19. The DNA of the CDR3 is TGTGCCAGTAGGACAATCCCGGGACAGGGGATCAAGGAGACCCAGTACTTC. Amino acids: CASRTIPGQGIKETQYF.